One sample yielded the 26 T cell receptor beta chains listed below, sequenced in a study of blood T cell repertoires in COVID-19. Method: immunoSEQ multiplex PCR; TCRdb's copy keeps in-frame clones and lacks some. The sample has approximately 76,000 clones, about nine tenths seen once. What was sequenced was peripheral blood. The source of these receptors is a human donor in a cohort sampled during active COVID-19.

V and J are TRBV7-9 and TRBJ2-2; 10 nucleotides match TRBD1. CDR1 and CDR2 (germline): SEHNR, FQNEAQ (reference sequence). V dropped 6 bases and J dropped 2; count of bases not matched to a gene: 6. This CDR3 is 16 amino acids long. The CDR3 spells CASRRDRGLNTGELFF. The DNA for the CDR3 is TGTGCCAGCAGGCGAGACAGGGGGCTTAACACCGGGGAGCTGTTTTTT.

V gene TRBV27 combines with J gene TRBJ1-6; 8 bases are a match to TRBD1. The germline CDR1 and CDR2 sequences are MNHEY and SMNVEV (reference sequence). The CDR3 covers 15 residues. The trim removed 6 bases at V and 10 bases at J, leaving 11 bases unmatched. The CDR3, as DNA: TGTGCCAGCAGAGGAGGGACAGGAGTATTGTCACCCCTCCACTTT. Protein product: CASRGGTGVLSPLHF.

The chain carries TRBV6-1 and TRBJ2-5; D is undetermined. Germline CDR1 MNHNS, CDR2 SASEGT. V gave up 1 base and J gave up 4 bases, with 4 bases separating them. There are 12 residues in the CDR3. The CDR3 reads CASSEERETQYF. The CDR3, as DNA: TGTGCCAGCAGTGAAGAGAGAGAGACCCAGTACTTC.

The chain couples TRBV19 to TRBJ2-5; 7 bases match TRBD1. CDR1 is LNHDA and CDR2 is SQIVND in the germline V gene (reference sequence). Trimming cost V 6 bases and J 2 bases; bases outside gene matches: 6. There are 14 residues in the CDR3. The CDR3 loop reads CASRPRQGQETQYF. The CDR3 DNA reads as TGTGCCAGTAGACCCAGACAGGGACAAGAGACCCAGTACTTC.

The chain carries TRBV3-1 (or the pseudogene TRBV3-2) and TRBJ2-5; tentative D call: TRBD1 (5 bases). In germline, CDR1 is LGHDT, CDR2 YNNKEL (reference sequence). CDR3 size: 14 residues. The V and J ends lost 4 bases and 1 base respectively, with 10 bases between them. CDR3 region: CASSLRTSQETQYF. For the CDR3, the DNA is TGTGCCAGCAGCCTCCGGACAAGCCAAGAGACCCAGTACTTC.

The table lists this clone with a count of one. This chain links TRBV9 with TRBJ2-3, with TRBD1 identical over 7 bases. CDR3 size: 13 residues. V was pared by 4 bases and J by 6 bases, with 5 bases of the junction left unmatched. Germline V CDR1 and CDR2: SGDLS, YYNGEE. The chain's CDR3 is CASSLTGEDTQYF. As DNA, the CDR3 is TGTGCCAGCAGCTTAACAGGGGAGGATACGCAGTATTTT. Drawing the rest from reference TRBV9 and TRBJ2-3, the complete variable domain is DSGVTQTPKHLITATGQRVTLRCSPRSGDLSVYWYQQSLDQGLQFLIQYYNGEERAKGNILERFSAQQFPDLHSELNLSSLELGDSALYFCASSLTGEDTQYFGPGTRLTVL.

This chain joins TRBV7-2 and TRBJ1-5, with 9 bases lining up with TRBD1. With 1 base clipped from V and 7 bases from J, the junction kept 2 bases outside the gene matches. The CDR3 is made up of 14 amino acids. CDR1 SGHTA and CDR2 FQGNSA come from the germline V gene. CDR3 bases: TGTGCCAGCAGCTTAGGGACAGGGGTCCAGCCCCAGCATTTT. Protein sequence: CASSLGTGVQPQHF.

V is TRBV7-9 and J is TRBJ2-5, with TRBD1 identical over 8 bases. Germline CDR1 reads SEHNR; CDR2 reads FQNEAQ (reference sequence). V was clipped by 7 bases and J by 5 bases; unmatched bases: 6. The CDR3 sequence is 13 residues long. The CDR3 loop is CASKTTGAETQYF. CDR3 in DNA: TGTGCCAGCAAGACGACAGGGGCCGAGACCCAGTACTTC.

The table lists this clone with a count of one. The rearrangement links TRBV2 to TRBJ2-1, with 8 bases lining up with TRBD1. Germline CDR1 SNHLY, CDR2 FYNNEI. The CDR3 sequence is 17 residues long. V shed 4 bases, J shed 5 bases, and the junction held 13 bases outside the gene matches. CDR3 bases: TGTGCCAGCAGTGGGACAGGGCGATCGCTCCTGAACAATGAGCAGTTCTTC. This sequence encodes CASSGTGRSLLNNEQFF.

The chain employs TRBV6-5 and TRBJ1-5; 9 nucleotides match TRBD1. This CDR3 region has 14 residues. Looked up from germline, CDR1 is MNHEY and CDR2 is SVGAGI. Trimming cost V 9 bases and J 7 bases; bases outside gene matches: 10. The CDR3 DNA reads TGTGCCAGTGACCGGGACAGGGTGGGCCAGCCCCAGCATTTT. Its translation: CASDRDRVGQPQHF.

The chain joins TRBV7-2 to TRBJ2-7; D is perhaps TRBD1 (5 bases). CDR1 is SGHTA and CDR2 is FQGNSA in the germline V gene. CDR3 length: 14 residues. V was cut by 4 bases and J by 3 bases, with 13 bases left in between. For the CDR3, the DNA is TGTGCCAGCAGCTGGGAAGGGGTCGTCTACGAGCAGTACTTC. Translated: CASSWEGVVYEQYF. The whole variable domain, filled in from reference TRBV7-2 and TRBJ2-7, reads GAGVSQSPSNKVTEKGKDVELRCDPISGHTALYWYRQSLGQGLEFLIYFQGNSAPDKSGLPSDRFSAERTGGSVSTLTIQRTQQEDSAVYLCASSWEGVVYEQYFGPGTRLTVT.

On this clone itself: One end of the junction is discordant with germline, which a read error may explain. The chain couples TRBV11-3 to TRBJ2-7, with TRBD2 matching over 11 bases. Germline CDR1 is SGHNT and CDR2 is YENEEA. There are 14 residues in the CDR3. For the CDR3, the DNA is TGTGCCAGCAGCATGGGACTAGCGGATAGAAGTTATAACTTC. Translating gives CASSMGLADRSYNF. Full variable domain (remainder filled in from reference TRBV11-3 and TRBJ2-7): EAGVVQSPRYKIIEKKQPVAFWCNPISGHNTLYWYLQNLGQGPELLIRYENEEAVDDSQLPKDRFSAERLKGVDSTLKIQPAELGDSAVYLCASSMGLADRSYNFGPGTRLTVT.

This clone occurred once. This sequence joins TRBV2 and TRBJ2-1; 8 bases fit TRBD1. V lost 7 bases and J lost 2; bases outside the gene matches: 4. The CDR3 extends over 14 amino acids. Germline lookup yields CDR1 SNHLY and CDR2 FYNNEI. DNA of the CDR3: TGTGCCAGCACCTTGGACAGGGCCTACAATGAGCAGTTCTTC. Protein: CASTLDRAYNEQFF.

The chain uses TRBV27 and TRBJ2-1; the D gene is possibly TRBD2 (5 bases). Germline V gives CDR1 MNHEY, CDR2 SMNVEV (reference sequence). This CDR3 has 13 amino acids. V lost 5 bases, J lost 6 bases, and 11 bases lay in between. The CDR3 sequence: CASSPDLANEQFF. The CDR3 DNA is TGTGCCAGCAGTCCGGACCTAGCCAATGAGCAGTTCTTC.

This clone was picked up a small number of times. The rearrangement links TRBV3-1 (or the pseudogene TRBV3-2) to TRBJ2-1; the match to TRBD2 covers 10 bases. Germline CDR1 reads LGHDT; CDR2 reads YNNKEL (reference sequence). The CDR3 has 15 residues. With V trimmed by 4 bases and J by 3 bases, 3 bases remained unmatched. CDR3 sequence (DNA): TGTGCCAGCAGCCTCGGGACTAGCGACTACAATGAGCAGTTCTTC. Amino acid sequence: CASSLGTSDYNEQFF.

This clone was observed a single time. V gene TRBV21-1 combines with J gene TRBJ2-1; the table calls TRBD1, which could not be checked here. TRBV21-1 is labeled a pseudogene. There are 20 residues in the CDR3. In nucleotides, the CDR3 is TGTGCCAGTCTTAAAGGGCCCACGGGACAGGACGGGACGACTACCAATGAGCAGTTCTTC. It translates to CASLKGPTGQDGTTTNEQFF.

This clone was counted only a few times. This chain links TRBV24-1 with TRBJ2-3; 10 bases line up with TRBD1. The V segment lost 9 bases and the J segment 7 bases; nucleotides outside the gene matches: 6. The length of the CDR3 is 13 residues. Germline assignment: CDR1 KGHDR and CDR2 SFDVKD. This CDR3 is CATHGQGENTQYF. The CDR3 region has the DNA TGTGCCACCCACGGACAGGGGGAGAATACGCAGTATTTT.

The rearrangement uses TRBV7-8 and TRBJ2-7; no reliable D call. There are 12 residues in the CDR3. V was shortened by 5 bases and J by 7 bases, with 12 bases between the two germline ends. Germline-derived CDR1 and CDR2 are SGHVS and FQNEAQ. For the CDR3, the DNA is TGTGCCAGCAGCAAAATAATCGGGGAGCAGTACTTC. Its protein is CASSKIIGEQYF.

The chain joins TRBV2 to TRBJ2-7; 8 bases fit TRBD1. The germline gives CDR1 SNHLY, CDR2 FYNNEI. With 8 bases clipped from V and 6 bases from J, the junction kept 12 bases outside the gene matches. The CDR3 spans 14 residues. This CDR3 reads CASFQQGAGGEQYF. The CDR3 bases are TGTGCCAGCTTCCAGCAGGGGGCCGGGGGCGAGCAGTACTTC.

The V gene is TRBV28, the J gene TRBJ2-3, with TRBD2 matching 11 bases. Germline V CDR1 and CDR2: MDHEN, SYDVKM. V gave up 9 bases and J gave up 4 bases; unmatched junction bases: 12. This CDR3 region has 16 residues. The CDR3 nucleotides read TGTGCCAGTAGCGGGAGGGCCTCGCCCGCCGCAGATACGCAGTATTTT. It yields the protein CASSGRASPAADTQYF.

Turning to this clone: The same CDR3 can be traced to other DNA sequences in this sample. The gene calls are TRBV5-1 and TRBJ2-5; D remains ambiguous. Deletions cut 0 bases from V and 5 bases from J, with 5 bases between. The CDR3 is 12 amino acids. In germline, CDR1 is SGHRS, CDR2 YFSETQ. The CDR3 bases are TGCGCCAGCAGCTTGGCCGGGGAGACCCAGTACTTC. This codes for CASSLAGETQYF.

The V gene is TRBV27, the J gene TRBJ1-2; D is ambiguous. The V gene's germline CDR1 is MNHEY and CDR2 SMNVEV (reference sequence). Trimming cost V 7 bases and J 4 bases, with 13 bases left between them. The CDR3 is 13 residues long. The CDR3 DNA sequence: TGTGCCAGCACCAAGCCCGGGAGCTATGGCTACACCTTC. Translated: CASTKPGSYGYTF.

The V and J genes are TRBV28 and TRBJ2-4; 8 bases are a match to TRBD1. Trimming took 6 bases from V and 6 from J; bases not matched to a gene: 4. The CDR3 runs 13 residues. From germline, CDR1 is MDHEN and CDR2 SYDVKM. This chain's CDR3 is CASRGQEGNIQYF. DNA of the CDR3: TGTGCCAGCAGGGGACAGGAGGGAAACATTCAGTACTTC.

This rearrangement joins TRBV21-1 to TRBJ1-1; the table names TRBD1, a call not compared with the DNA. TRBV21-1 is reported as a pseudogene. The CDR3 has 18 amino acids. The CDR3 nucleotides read TGTGCCAGCAGCAAAGGGGTGGCGGACAGCCCCTTTGACACTGAAGCTTTCTTT. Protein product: CASSKGVADSPFDTEAFF.

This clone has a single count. CDR3 DNA: TGTGCCAGCAGCGACACCCTGGGCGGGGAAGGGAGCTACGAGCAGTACTTC. Translating it yields CASSDTLGGEGSYEQYF. The rearrangement uses TRBV11-2 and TRBJ2-7; D may be TRBD2 (6 bases). This CDR3 region has 17 residues. Trimming removed 5 bases at V and 3 bases at J, with 23 bases between. Germline loops: CDR1 SGHAT, CDR2 FQNNGV.

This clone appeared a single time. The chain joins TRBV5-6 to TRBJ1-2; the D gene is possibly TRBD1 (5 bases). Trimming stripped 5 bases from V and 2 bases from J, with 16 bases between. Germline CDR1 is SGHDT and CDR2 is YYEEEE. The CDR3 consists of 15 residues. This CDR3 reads CASRFDRRKNYGYTF. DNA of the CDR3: TGTGCCAGCAGATTCGACAGAAGGAAAAACTATGGCTACACCTTC.